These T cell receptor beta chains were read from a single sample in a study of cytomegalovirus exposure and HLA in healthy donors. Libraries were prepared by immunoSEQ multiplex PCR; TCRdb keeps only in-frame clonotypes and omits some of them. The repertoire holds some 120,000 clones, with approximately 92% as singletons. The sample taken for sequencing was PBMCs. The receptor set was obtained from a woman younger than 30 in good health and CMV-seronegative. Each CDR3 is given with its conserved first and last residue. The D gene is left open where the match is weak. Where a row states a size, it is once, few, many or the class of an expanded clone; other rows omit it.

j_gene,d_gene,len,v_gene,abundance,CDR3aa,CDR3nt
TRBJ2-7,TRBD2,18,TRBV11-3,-,CASSKTLAGGRENYEQYF,TGTGCCAGCAGCAAAACACTAGCGGGAGGCCGGGAGAACTACGAGCAGTACTTC
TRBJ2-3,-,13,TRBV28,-,CASSPWTQGTQYF,TGTGCCAGCAGTCCGTGGACCCAGGGTACGCAGTATTTT
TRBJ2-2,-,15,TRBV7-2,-,CASSLVFLDSGELFF,TGTGCCAGCAGCTTAGTCTTCCTAGATAGCGGGGAGCTGTTTTTT
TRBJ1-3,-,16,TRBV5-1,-,CASSLTGPLSGNTIYF,TGCGCCAGCAGCTTGACAGGGCCCCTCTCTGGAAACACCATATATTTT
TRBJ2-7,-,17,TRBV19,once,CASSRSARLAFSYEQYF,TGTGCCAGTAGTAGAAGCGCTAGGTTAGCATTTTCCTACGAGCAGTACTTC
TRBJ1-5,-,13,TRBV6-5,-,CASSYNSNQPQHF,TGTGCCAGCAGTTACAACAGTAATCAGCCCCAGCATTTT
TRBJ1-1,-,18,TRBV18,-,CASSPLEQGPTGNTEAFF,TGTGCCAGCTCACCACTGGAGCAGGGGCCAACGGGGAACACTGAAGCTTTCTTT
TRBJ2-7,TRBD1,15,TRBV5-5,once,CASSQTGTDHYEQYF,TGTGCCAGCAGCCAGACCGGGACAGACCACTACGAGCAGTACTTC
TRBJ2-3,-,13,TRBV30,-,CAWSVPGSDTQYF,TGTGCCTGGAGTGTACCGGGGTCAGATACGCAGTATTTT
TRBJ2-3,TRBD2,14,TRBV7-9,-,CASSPGLAADTQYF,TGTGCCAGCAGCCCGGGACTAGCGGCAGATACGCAGTATTTT
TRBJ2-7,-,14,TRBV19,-,CASSIVGGALEQYF,TGTGCCAGTAGTATTGTTGGTGGAGCTCTCGAGCAGTACTTC
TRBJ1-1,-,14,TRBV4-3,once,CASSQVDRNTEAFF,TGCGCCAGCAGCCAAGTAGACAGAAACACTGAAGCTTTCTTT
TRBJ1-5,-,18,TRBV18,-,CASSPSFVPGRDNQPQHF,TGTGCCAGCTCACCGAGTTTCGTTCCGGGTCGGGACAATCAGCCCCAGCATTTT
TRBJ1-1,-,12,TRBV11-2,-,CASSSDHRRTFF,TGTGCCAGCAGCTCCGACCACCGGAGGACTTTCTTT
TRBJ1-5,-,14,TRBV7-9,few,CASSLEGGAQPQHF,TGTGCCAGCAGCTTAGAGGGCGGGGCTCAGCCCCAGCATTTT
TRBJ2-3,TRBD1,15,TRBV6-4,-,CASSRRDSSTDTQYF,TGTGCCAGCAGCCGTCGGGACAGTAGCACAGATACGCAGTATTTT
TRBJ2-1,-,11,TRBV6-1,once,CASSRDNEQFF,TGTGCCAGCAGCCGCGACAATGAGCAGTTCTTC
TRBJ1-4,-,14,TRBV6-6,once,CASRKTEGGEKLFF,TGTGCCAGCAGAAAGACTGAGGGTGGTGAAAAACTGTTTTTT
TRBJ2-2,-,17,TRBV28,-,CASRIGAADPDTGELFF,TGTGCCAGCAGAATAGGGGCAGCAGATCCTGACACCGGGGAGCTGTTTTTT
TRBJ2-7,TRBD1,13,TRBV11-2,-,CASSGTGEDEQYF,TGTGCCAGCAGCGGGACAGGGGAAGACGAGCAGTACTTC
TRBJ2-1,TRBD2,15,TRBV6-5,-,CASNELAGGYNEQFF,TGTGCCAGCAACGAGCTAGCGGGAGGTTACAATGAGCAGTTCTTC
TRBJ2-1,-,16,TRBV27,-,CASSISLSSSYNEQFF,TGTGCCAGCAGTATTTCTTTATCGAGCTCCTACAATGAGCAGTTCTTC
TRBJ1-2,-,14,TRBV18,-,CASSQRQESYGYTF,TGTGCCAGCTCACAACGACAGGAATCCTATGGCTACACCTTC
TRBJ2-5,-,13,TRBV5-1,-,CASSLARGETQYF,TGCGCCAGCAGCTTGGCCCGGGGGGAGACCCAGTACTTC
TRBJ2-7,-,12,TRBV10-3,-,CAIQDTIYEQYF,TGTGCCATCCAAGACACAATCTACGAGCAGTACTTC
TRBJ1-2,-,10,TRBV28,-,CASKHYGYTF,TGTGCCAGCAAGCACTATGGCTACACCTTC
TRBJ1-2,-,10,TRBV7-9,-,CASSLVGDTF,TGTGCCAGCAGCTTAGTCGGAGACACCTTC
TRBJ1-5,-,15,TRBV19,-,CASSIEGSSNQPQHF,TGTGCCAGTAGTATCGAAGGTAGCAGCAATCAGCCCCAGCATTTT
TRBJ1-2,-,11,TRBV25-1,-,CASSGGYGYTF,TGTGCCAGCAGTGGAGGGTATGGCTACACCTTC
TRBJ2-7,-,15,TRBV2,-,CASTGGLSVAYEQYF,TGTGCCTCTACCGGGGGACTGTCCGTAGCCTACGAGCAGTACTTC
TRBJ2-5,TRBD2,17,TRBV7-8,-,CASSLRVSLAGVETQYF,TGTGCCAGCAGCTTAAGGGTCTCGCTAGCGGGAGTGGAGACCCAGTACTTC